A single sample gave rise to the 21 T cell receptor beta chains below, sequenced in a study of T cells in Graves' hyperthyroidism and ophthalmopathy. RNA transcripts were the template for amplifying TCR beta CDR3 regions. The HTBI primer set drove a first-round RT-PCR of the TCR CDR3. TCRdb analysed the multiplex PCR reads with MiXCR anew, one entry per CDR3 protein. The repertoire holds some 350,000 distinct CDR3 sequences, with around 15% as singletons. Sequencing was performed on blood. Every receptor here comes from a woman aged 55 to 70 with Graves' ophthalmopathy.

This clonotype was observed a handful of times. The chain combines TRBV20-1 with TRBJ1-2; D is possibly TRBD1 (6 bases). This CDR3 has 13 amino acids. Germline assignment: CDR1 DFQATT and CDR2 SNEGSKA (reference sequence). Trimming shortened V by 4 bases and J by 5 bases, and 14 bases separated the two germline ends. CDR3 loop: CSANPSGVYGYTF. The CDR3 DNA sequence: TGCAGTGCTAATCCTTCAGGGGTATATGGCTACACCTTC.

This clonotype appeared many times. This chain joins TRBV28 and TRBJ2-1; 9 nucleotides line up with TRBD1. Germline values: CDR1 MDHEN, CDR2 SYDVKM. V trimming: 7 bases; J trimming: 1 base; junction bases outside the gene matches: 8. The length of the CDR3 is 16 residues. The CDR3 DNA reads as TGTGCCAGCAAGGACAGGGGTGATGGGTCCTACAATGAGCAGTTCTTC. This gives the protein CASKDRGDGSYNEQFF.

This clonotype was seen many times. The chain combines TRBV3-1 with TRBJ1-2; D possibly corresponds to TRBD1 (5 bases). The germline V and J ends were trimmed by 4 bases and 4 bases, with 7 bases remaining between them. Germline V gives CDR1 LGHDT, CDR2 YNNKEL (reference sequence). The CDR3 extends over 12 amino acids. The CDR3 region has the DNA TGTGCCAGCAGCCGGGGGAGCTATGGCTACACCTTC. Translated: CASSRGSYGYTF.

The sample holds many counts of this clonotype. The chain couples TRBV5-1 to TRBJ2-5, with D perhaps TRBD1 (6 bases). The CDR3 has 17 residues. Germline lookup yields CDR1 SGHRS and CDR2 YFSETQ. The V end was cut by 0 bases, the J end by 2 bases, with 17 bases between. CDR3 amino acids: CASSLAPNRVGQETQYF. The CDR3 nucleotides read TGCGCCAGCAGCTTGGCTCCCAACAGGGTAGGGCAAGAGACCCAGTACTTC.

About this clonotype: Germline and junction disagree at one end, which may indicate a read error. This sequence joins TRBV11-2 and TRBJ2-7; the match to TRBD1 covers 7 bases. Germline CDR1 SGHAT, CDR2 FQNNGV. The CDR3 has 12 residues. CDR3 region: CTSSPGGYEQYF. The CDR3 DNA follows: TGCACCAGCAGCCCAGGGGGCTACGAGCAGTACTTC.

The V call is TRBV28, the J call TRBJ2-5; 8 bases match TRBD2. Germline assignment: CDR1 MDHEN and CDR2 SYDVKM. The junction had 7 bases not matched to a gene; V was cut back by 3 bases and J by 13 bases. The length of the CDR3 is 12 residues. CDR3 sequence reads: CASSFAGGLMYF. CDR3 nucleotides: TGTGCCAGCAGTTTCGCGGGAGGTTTGATGTACTTC.

This clonotype was recorded only once. This chain links TRBV29-1 with TRBJ1-6, with D perhaps TRBD1 (6 bases). Germline CDR1 reads SQVTM; CDR2 reads ANQGSEA. The CDR3 sequence is 16 residues long. V shed 6 bases and J shed 9 bases, with 24 bases lying between them. This CDR3 reads CSVPTSPGHGTSPLHF. DNA of the CDR3: TGCAGCGTGCCTACATCACCGGGACATGGTACTTCACCCCTCCACTTT.

The rearrangement links TRBV28 to TRBJ2-4, with D maybe TRBD2 (5 bases). The CDR3 is 17 residues long. Trimming cost V 1 base and J 0 bases, with 13 bases left between them. The germline V gene has CDR1 MDHEN and CDR2 SYDVKM. The CDR3 here is CASSLFGERLAKNIQYF. The CDR3 DNA is TGTGCCAGCAGTTTATTTGGAGAGCGGTTAGCCAAAAACATTCAGTACTTC.

This clonotype was counted many times. The chain is built from TRBV11-2 and TRBJ1-5; D is possibly TRBD1 (5 bases). V lost 5 bases and J 7 bases, leaving 9 bases between the germline ends. This CDR3 has 12 amino acids. In germline, CDR1 is SGHAT, CDR2 FQNNGV. The CDR3 bases are TGTGCCAGCAGCCCCCCAGGGCAGCCCCAGCATTTT. Amino acids: CASSPPGQPQHF. Complete variable domain (other parts from reference TRBV11-2 and TRBJ1-5): EAGVAQSPRYKIIEKRQSVAFWCNPISGHATLYWYQQILGQGPKLLIQFQNNGVVDDSQLPKDRFSAERLKGVDSTLKIQPAKLEDSAVYLCASSPPGQPQHFGDGTRLSIL.

The V gene is TRBV6-1, the J gene TRBJ2-4, with 7 bases identical to TRBD1. With 6 bases clipped from V and 2 bases from J, the junction kept 7 bases outside the gene matches. The germline V gene has CDR1 MNHNS and CDR2 SASEGT. CDR3 length equals 15 residues. CDR3 sequence reads: CASSEQGDPKNIQYF. The DNA of the CDR3 is TGTGCCAGCAGCGAGCAGGGGGATCCCAAAAACATTCAGTACTTC.

This clonotype was observed many times. This chain uses TRBV28 with TRBJ2-5; 9 bases agree with TRBD1. The CDR3 consists of 14 residues. Germline trimming cut 6 bases from V and 5 bases from J; bases unmatched to any gene: 7. Germline values: CDR1 MDHEN, CDR2 SYDVKM. CDR3 in amino acids: CASSQQGAGETQYF. In DNA, the CDR3 is TGTGCCAGCAGCCAACAGGGGGCAGGGGAGACCCAGTACTTC.

This clonotype was seen ten or more times. The chain is built from TRBV12-3 or TRBV12-4 and TRBJ2-4; maybe TRBD1 (5 bases). The germline V and J ends were trimmed by 2 bases and 9 bases, with 11 bases remaining between them. The CDR3 runs to 13 residues. The CDR3 loop reads CASSLSRGGIQYF. The CDR3 region has the DNA TGTGCCAGCAGTTTAAGTAGGGGTGGCATTCAGTACTTC.

This clonotype was seen a handful of times. The chain carries TRBV19 and TRBJ2-1; D possibly corresponds to TRBD1 (6 bases). With 9 bases removed from V and 0 bases from J, the gap between germline ends came to 15 bases. From germline, CDR1 is LNHDA and CDR2 SQIVND (reference sequence). The CDR3 consists of 15 residues. The CDR3 DNA follows: TGTGCCAGCCGTGGGACACTCAACTCCTACAATGAGCAGTTCTTC. Amino acids: CASRGTLNSYNEQFF.

This clonotype was seen many times. The chain is built from TRBV6-1 and TRBJ2-5; D might be TRBD2 (5 bases). CDR1 and CDR2 from the germline V gene are MNHNS and SASEGT. The V gene lost 2 bases and the J gene lost 5 bases, with 12 bases spanning the gap. The CDR3 is made up of 14 amino acids. The chain's CDR3 is CASSELGRGETQYF. In DNA, the CDR3 is TGTGCCAGCAGTGAACTAGGGAGAGGCGAGACCCAGTACTTC.

In its sample, this clonotype was seen many times. The chain employs TRBV20-1 and TRBJ2-5; TRBD1 matches at 8 bases. The CDR3 totals 14 residues. Germline V gene sequence: CDR1 DFQATT, CDR2 SNEGSKA (reference sequence). J lost 7 bases, V lost 3 bases, and 10 bases had no gene match. The CDR3 DNA reads TGCAGTGCTAGGCATGGACAGGGCCTAGGGACCCAGTACTTC. This codes for CSARHGQGLGTQYF.

This clonotype was counted ten times or more. This chain's CDR3 is CASRLQEDYGYTF. DNA of the CDR3: TGTGCCAGCAGGCTGCAGGAGGACTATGGCTACACCTTC. The chain couples TRBV28 to TRBJ1-2; D is unclear. This CDR3 region has 13 residues. V shed 6 bases and J shed 3 bases, with 11 bases lying between them. Germline V CDR1 and CDR2: MDHEN, SYDVKM.

The table lists this clonotype with many counts. V is TRBV29-1 and J is TRBJ2-1, with D perhaps matching TRBD1 (5 bases). This CDR3 is built from 11 residues. The V gene lost 4 bases and the J gene lost 10 bases, with 11 bases spanning the gap. Looked up from germline, CDR1 is SQVTM and CDR2 is ANQGSEA. CDR3 in DNA: TGCAGCGTTGTACAGGCTGGGGAGCAGTTCTTC. Translation: CSVVQAGEQFF.

This clonotype turned up a few times. The V and J genes are TRBV7-9 and TRBJ2-1; 9 bases map to TRBD2. Unmatched junction bases numbered 13, after V lost 8 bases and J lost 5 bases. The CDR3 covers 16 residues. Per the germline V gene, CDR1 is SEHNR and CDR2 is FQNEAQ (reference sequence). Here the CDR3 DNA reads TGTGCCAGCGGAAATGCGGGAGGGAGCGCCCACAATGAGCAGTTCTTC. Protein sequence: CASGNAGGSAHNEQFF.

This clonotype was detected a few times. V and J are TRBV6-1 and TRBJ1-1; D not certain. Germline loops: CDR1 MNHNS, CDR2 SASEGT. Between the trimmed V and J ends, which lost 5 bases and 5 bases, there was a span of 9 bases. The CDR3 sequence is 12 residues long. CDR3 nucleotide sequence: TGTGCCAGCAGTTCCCTGGGGACTGAAGCTTTCTTT. Protein: CASSSLGTEAFF.

The sample holds a few counts of this clonotype. One junction end does not reproduce the germline sequence, and a read error may be involved. The V gene is TRBV5-1, the J gene TRBJ2-5, with TRBD1 matching over 8 bases. The CDR3 is 14 residues long. From germline, CDR1 is SGHRS and CDR2 YFSETQ. This CDR3 reads CASSLGQGREAQYF. The CDR3 DNA sequence: TGCGCCAGCAGCTTGGGACAGGGGAGAGAGGCCCAGTACTTC.

As to this clonotype: Given a much more abundant clone one base away, this may be a read error. The chain uses TRBV20-1 and TRBJ2-7, with 7 bases aligning to TRBD2. The germline V gene has CDR1 DFQATT and CDR2 SNEGSKA (reference sequence). This CDR3 is built from 12 residues. CDR3 in amino acids: CSGGEGFGEQYF. As DNA, the CDR3 is TGCAGCGGAGGGGAGGGTTTTGGTGAGCAGTACTTC.